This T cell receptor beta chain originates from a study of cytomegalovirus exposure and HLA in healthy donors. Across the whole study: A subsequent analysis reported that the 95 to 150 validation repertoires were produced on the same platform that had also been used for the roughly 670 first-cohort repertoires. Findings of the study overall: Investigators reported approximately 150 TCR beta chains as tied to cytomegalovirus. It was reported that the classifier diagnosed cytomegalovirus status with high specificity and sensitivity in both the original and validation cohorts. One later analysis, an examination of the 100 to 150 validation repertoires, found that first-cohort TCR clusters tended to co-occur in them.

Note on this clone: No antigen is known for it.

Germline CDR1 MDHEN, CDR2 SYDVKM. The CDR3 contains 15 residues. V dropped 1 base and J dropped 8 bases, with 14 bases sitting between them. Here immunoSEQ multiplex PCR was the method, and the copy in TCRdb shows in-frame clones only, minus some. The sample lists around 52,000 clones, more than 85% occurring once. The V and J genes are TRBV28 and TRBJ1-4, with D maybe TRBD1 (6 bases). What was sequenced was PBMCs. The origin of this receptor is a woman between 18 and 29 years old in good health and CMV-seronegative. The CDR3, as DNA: TGTGCCAGCAGTTTATTGAGGGGGATCAGCGAAAAACTGTTTTTT. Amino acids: CASSLLRGISEKLFF.